This entry is about one T cell receptor (beta chain). This record belongs to a study of blood T cell repertoires in COVID-19. Study-level background: Acute-phase and convalescent COVID-19 samples originated in the United States, Italy and Spain. From T cells, B-cell-depleted T cells, or PBMCs came the material, which was cDNA or gDNA.

Trimming removed 2 bases from V and 6 bases from J; junction bases left unmatched: 10. CDR3 length equals 16 residues. Germline V gives CDR1 SGHRS, CDR2 YFSETQ. Source study methods: Reference gene primers were amplified, and this amplification served to estimate nucleated cell counts. Assay used: immunoSEQ multiplex PCR; TCRdb lists only in-frame clones, some missing. V and J calls and clone size are as listed in that table; D and trimming were resolved from the DNA. This table holds more than 70,000 clones, more than 80% found once. The rearrangement uses TRBV5-1 and TRBJ1-2, with 10 bases matching TRBD1. The clonotype was recovered from a woman in her seventies with acute or convalescent COVID-19. Sequenced: peripheral blood. The CDR3 nucleotides are TGCGCCAGCAGCTTCCTGACAGGGGGCTCGGTCGATGGCTACACCTTC. Encoded protein: CASSFLTGGSVDGYTF.